Shown below are 27 T cell receptor beta chains from a single sample sequenced in a study of T cells after yellow fever vaccination. TCRdb reprocessed the 5' RACE reads with MiXCR, giving one entry per CDR3 protein. This table has about 630,000 distinct CDR3 sequences, roughly an eighth appearing once. The material sequenced was PBMCs, taken on the day of the yellow fever booster vaccination. The receptors were gathered from a man aged 25-45 years who received the YFV17D yellow fever vaccine.

This chain links TRBV23-1 with TRBJ2-3; 9 nucleotides align to TRBD2. TRBV23-1 is an ORF for which the function is uncertain. Unmatched junction bases numbered 10, after V lost 8 bases and J lost 7 bases. The CDR3 is made up of 14 amino acids. In DNA, the CDR3 is TGCGCCAGCGGACGCCTAGCGGGAAACAATACGCAGTATTTT. Its protein is CASGRLAGNNTQYF.

The chain links TRBV6-1 to TRBJ2-7; 8 positions match TRBD2. The germline gives CDR1 MNHNS, CDR2 SASEGT. The ends lost 7 bases at V and 0 bases at J; junction bases unmatched: 5. This CDR3 spans 14 amino acids. The CDR3 DNA reads as TGTGCCAGCATTCGGGGGGGGAGCTCCTACGAGCAGTACTTC. Translation gives CASIRGGSSYEQYF.

This chain joins TRBV6-4 and TRBJ2-1; 16 bases agree with TRBD2. The CDR3 is 19 residues long. Trimming took 6 bases from V and 3 from J; bases not matched to a gene: 11. CDR1 is MRHNA, CDR2 SNTAGT, per germline. The CDR3 loop is CASSHGGTSGRAFYNEQFF. CDR3 in DNA: TGTGCCAGCAGCCACGGCGGGACTAGCGGGAGGGCCTTCTACAATGAGCAGTTCTTC.

The V gene is TRBV5-4, the J gene TRBJ2-5; 12 bases map to TRBD2. The germline V gene has CDR1 SGHNT and CDR2 YYREEE (reference sequence). V dropped 5 bases and J dropped 1; count of bases not matched to a gene: 6. This CDR3 is 16 amino acids long. The chain's CDR3 is CASSSGTSGPQETQYF. In DNA, the CDR3 is TGTGCCAGCAGTTCCGGGACTAGCGGGCCCCAAGAGACCCAGTACTTC. Full variable domain (rest looked up from reference TRBV5-4 and TRBJ2-5): ETGVTQSPTHLIKTRGQQVTLRCSSQSGHNTVSWYQQALGQGPQFIFQYYREEENGRGNFPPRFSGLQFPNYSSELNVNALELDDSALYLCASSSGTSGPQETQYFGPGTRLLVL.

In this sample, this clonotype turned up a few times. The genes are TRBV29-1 and TRBJ2-7; tentatively, D is TRBD1 (7 bases). Per the germline V gene, CDR1 is SQVTM and CDR2 is ANQGSEA. This CDR3 has 15 residues. The V end was cut by 7 bases, the J end by 0 bases, with 19 bases between. The CDR3 sequence is CSASAGTDVSYEQYF. The CDR3 bases are TGCAGCGCTTCCGCGGGGACAGACGTCTCCTACGAGCAGTACTTC.

This clonotype has more than one count but fewer than ten. This chain uses TRBV20-1 with TRBJ2-3; weak D call: TRBD2 (5 bases). The CDR3 consists of 15 residues. Deletions cut 6 bases from V and 5 bases from J, with 21 bases between. From germline, CDR1 is DFQATT and CDR2 SNEGSKA (reference sequence). As DNA, the CDR3 is TGCAGTGCCAAATTGAGCGGTAGAATTGAAGATACGCAGTATTTT. Translation gives CSAKLSGRIEDTQYF.

This clonotype occurred a few times. The chain has TRBV7-2 and TRBJ2-1, with D perhaps matching TRBD2 (6 bases). The CDR3 contains 16 residues. V shed 2 bases and J shed 1 base, with 12 bases lying between them. From germline, CDR1 is SGHTA and CDR2 FQGNSA. CDR3 sequence reads: CASSLLASASYNEQFF. CDR3 in DNA: TGTGCCAGCAGCTTACTGGCTAGCGCTTCCTACAATGAGCAGTTCTTC.

The chain combines TRBV5-1 with TRBJ2-1; tentatively, D is TRBD2 (6 bases). The ends were cut back, 4 bases at V and 4 bases at J, with 18 bases in the middle. The CDR3 is 16 residues long. Germline CDR1 SGHRS, CDR2 YFSETQ. CDR3 residues: CASSLSIGSTYNEQFF. For the CDR3, the DNA is TGCGCCAGCAGCCTATCCATCGGGAGTACGTACAATGAGCAGTTCTTC. Looking up the rest from reference TRBV5-1 and TRBJ2-1 gives the full variable domain: KAGVTQTPRYLIKTRGQQVTLSCSPISGHRSVSWYQQTPGQGLQFLFEYFSETQRNKGNFPGRFSGRQFSNSRSEMNVSTLELGDSALYLCASSLSIGSTYNEQFFGPGTRLTVL.

This clonotype was seen only a few times. This chain joins TRBV20-1 and TRBJ2-2; TRBD2 agrees at 14 bases. This CDR3 contains 15 residues. The germline CDR1 and CDR2 sequences are DFQATT and SNEGSKA (reference sequence). Trimming at V came to 5 bases and at J to 5 bases, leaving 4 bases not matched to a gene. The CDR3, as DNA: TGCAGTGCTCCCGGGACTAGCGGGAGAACCGGGGAGCTGTTTTTT. It is translated as CSAPGTSGRTGELFF.

This clonotype appeared many times. The J gene is TRBJ2-1, the V gene TRBV6-2 or TRBV6-3; no firm D call. Germline CDR1 MNHEY, CDR2 SVGEGT. V shed 5 bases and J shed 10 bases, with 12 bases lying between them. The CDR3 totals 12 residues. CDR3 bases: TGTGCCAGCAGTACCGCTATCCTAGAGCAGTTCTTC. It codes for CASSTAILEQFF.

V gene TRBV12-3 or TRBV12-4 combines with J gene TRBJ2-3; D is unresolved. The CDR3 consists of 15 residues. With 6 bases removed from V and 0 bases from J, the gap between germline ends came to 13 bases. CDR3 nucleotides: TGTGCCAGCAGGACCTACAGTGGCAGCACAGATACGCAGTATTTT. This sequence encodes CASRTYSGSTDTQYF.

This rearrangement joins TRBV20-1 to TRBJ2-7; no firm D call. The CDR3 consists of 15 residues. Trimming took off 3 bases at V and 3 bases at J, with 18 bases between the two ends. From germline, CDR1 is DFQATT and CDR2 SNEGSKA (reference sequence). The CDR3 protein is CSASSLLRNGYEQYF. In nucleotides, the CDR3 is TGCAGTGCTAGCAGTTTACTCCGGAACGGCTACGAGCAGTACTTC.

The chain uses TRBV12-3 or TRBV12-4 and TRBJ1-1, with TRBD1 identical over 7 bases. The V gene end was trimmed by 5 bases and the J gene end by 10 bases; junction bases not matched to a gene: 10. The CDR3 runs 13 residues. The CDR3 spells CASSRTRGSGAFF. The DNA of the CDR3 is TGTGCCAGCAGTCGGACCAGGGGGTCGGGAGCTTTCTTT.

This clonotype was seen repeatedly, ten times or more. V gene TRBV7-9 combines with J gene TRBJ2-1; D not resolved. The V gene's germline CDR1 is SEHNR and CDR2 FQNEAQ (reference sequence). V lost 5 bases, J lost 3 bases, and 8 bases lay in between. The CDR3 extends over 13 amino acids. In nucleotides, the CDR3 is TGTGCCAGCAGCCCCCCGAGCTACAATGAGCAGTTCTTC. The encoded protein is CASSPPSYNEQFF.

In this sample, this clonotype turned up a few times. Here the CDR3 DNA reads TGTGCCAGCATCGGGACTAGCAATGAGCAGTTCTTC. The encoded protein is CASIGTSNEQFF. The chain couples TRBV12-3 or TRBV12-4 to TRBJ2-1; 8 bases line up with TRBD2. Unmatched junction bases numbered 2, after V lost 7 bases and J lost 6 bases. The CDR3 has 12 amino acids.

This clonotype turned up a few times. The chain is built from TRBV12-3 or TRBV12-4 and TRBJ1-4; D perhaps matches TRBD1 (5 bases). The CDR3 consists of 14 residues. V shed 3 bases and J shed 7 bases, with 12 bases lying between them. CDR3 sequence: CASSLGGGFEKLFF. The CDR3 nucleotides are TGTGCCAGCAGTTTGGGGGGTGGGTTTGAAAAACTGTTTTTT.

This clonotype was recorded a few times. The chain joins TRBV7-2 to TRBJ1-6, with TRBD1 as a possible D gene (6 bases). In germline, CDR1 is SGHTA, CDR2 FQGNSA. V lost 1 base to trimming and J lost 17 bases, with 15 bases between them. The CDR3 runs to 13 residues. The CDR3 bases are TGTGCCAGCAGCTTAGATCAGACAGGTTCTATCCACTTT. Translation gives CASSLDQTGSIHF. Combining the CDR3 with reference TRBV7-2 and TRBJ1-6 gives the whole variable domain GAGVSQSPSNKVTEKGKDVELRCDPISGHTALYWYRQSLGQGLEFLIYFQGNSAPDKSGLPSDRFSAERTGGSVSTLTIQRTQQEDSAVYLCASSLDQTGSIHFGNGTRLTVT.

Comment on this clonotype: A much larger clone sits a single nucleotide away, making a read error possible. The chain has TRBV27 and TRBJ2-7, with D possibly being TRBD2 (5 bases). Trimming shortened V by 7 bases and J by 2 bases, and 12 bases separated the two germline ends. Germline CDR1 is MNHEY and CDR2 is SMNVEV (reference sequence). This CDR3 has 13 amino acids. CDR3 loop: CASKEGGTYEQYF. In DNA form, the CDR3 reads TGTGCCAGCAAAGAGGGCGGTACCTACGAGCAGTACTTC.

This clonotype has more than one count but fewer than ten. The rearrangement uses TRBV5-1 and TRBJ2-7, with D possibly being TRBD1 (5 bases). The germline V gene has CDR1 SGHRS and CDR2 YFSETQ. The CDR3 has 10 amino acids. V lost 6 bases and J lost 7, with 8 bases in between. CDR3 in amino acids: CASTRTEQYF. CDR3 sequence (DNA): TGCGCCAGCACGAGGACAGAGCAGTACTTC.

The chain has TRBV29-1 and TRBJ1-5; TRBD1 might be the D (5 bases). Germline loops: CDR1 SQVTM, CDR2 ANQGSEA. The V end was cut by 3 bases, the J end by 6 bases, with 12 bases between. The CDR3 is made up of 13 amino acids. Here the CDR3 DNA reads TGCAGCGTTGACATGGGGGTGGGTCAGCCCCAGCATTTT. The encoded protein is CSVDMGVGQPQHF.

This chain links TRBV5-5 with TRBJ2-3; no clear D gene. Germline lookup yields CDR1 SGHKS and CDR2 YYEKEE (reference sequence). V dropped 2 bases and J dropped 4 bases, with 8 bases sitting between them. CDR3 length: 13 residues. The chain's CDR3 is CASSFQQPDTQYF. The CDR3 nucleotides read TGTGCCAGCAGCTTCCAACAGCCAGATACGCAGTATTTT.

In this sample, this clonotype turned up a few times. The rearrangement links TRBV4-2 to TRBJ2-7; D is undetermined. The CDR3 extends over 13 amino acids. CDR1 and CDR2 (germline): LGHNA, YNFKEQ. V shed 4 bases and J shed 2 bases, with 9 bases lying between them. The CDR3 here is CASSPDATYEQYF. In DNA form, the CDR3 reads TGTGCCAGCAGCCCCGACGCAACCTACGAGCAGTACTTC.

J is TRBJ2-1 and V is TRBV15; the match to TRBD2 covers 7 bases. Germline-derived CDR1 and CDR2 are LNHNV and YYDKDF (reference sequence). V shed 5 bases, J shed 8 bases, and the junction held 21 bases outside the gene matches. The CDR3 extends over 18 amino acids. CDR3 loop: CATSQVYSPGGSSYEQFF. The DNA of the CDR3 is TGTGCCACCAGCCAGGTCTACAGCCCTGGCGGGAGTAGTTATGAGCAGTTCTTC.

This clonotype occurred a few times. The DNA of the CDR3 is TGTGCCAGCAGTTACTTATCGGGGGGCGAGGGCTCTGAAGCTTTCTTT. Translation: CASSYLSGGEGSEAFF. This chain uses TRBV6-5 with TRBJ1-1; D perhaps matches TRBD1 (6 bases). CDR1 is MNHEY, CDR2 SVGAGI, per germline. Trimming took 1 base from V and 6 from J, leaving 18 bases between them. The CDR3 totals 16 residues.

The table lists this clonotype with a few counts. V is TRBV9 and J is TRBJ1-1, with TRBD1 matching over 7 bases. The CDR3 has 13 residues. CDR1 SGDLS and CDR2 YYNGEE come from the germline V gene. Trimming cost V 1 base and J 6 bases; bases outside gene matches: 3. The CDR3 here is CASSVSTGAEAFF. CDR3 nucleotides: TGTGCCAGCAGCGTATCCACAGGGGCTGAAGCTTTCTTT.

The chain employs TRBV7-2 and TRBJ2-1; D is unresolved. The CDR3 runs to 15 residues. Germline-derived CDR1 and CDR2 are SGHTA and FQGNSA. V was cut by 5 bases and J by 4 bases, with 15 bases left in between. CDR3 bases: TGTGCCAGCAGCCCCAGGTTCGGAACATACAATGAGCAGTTCTTC. Protein: CASSPRFGTYNEQFF.

Only a few counts were recorded for this clonotype. The J gene is TRBJ2-1, the V gene TRBV7-9; either TRBD1 or TRBD2 may fit D (5 bases each). The CDR3 covers 15 residues. The V gene lost 5 bases and the J gene lost 3 bases, with 14 bases spanning the gap. Germline V gene lookup returns CDR1 SEHNR and CDR2 FQNEAQ (reference sequence). The chain's CDR3 is CASSPRTLVYNEQFF. As DNA, the CDR3 is TGTGCCAGCAGCCCCAGGACACTAGTCTACAATGAGCAGTTCTTC.